This T cell receptor (beta chain) was retrieved from a study of CD8+CD57+ T cells in acquired aplastic anemia. Looking at the study overall: Around 3.5 ug was the average amount of DNA from sorted CD4+ and CD8+ cells.

For CDR3 and TCR beta VDJ profiling, genomic DNA was the template used. TCRdb reprocessed the reads with MiXCR, giving one entry per CDR3 protein. This table has 150,000 to 200,000 distinct CDR3 sequences, around 45% appearing once. The CDR3 totals 15 residues. Germline V lookup: CDR1 MGHDK, CDR2 SYGVNS. V lost 1 base to trimming and J lost 0 bases, with 10 bases between them. Sequencing was carried out using sorted CD4+, CD8+, or CD8+CD57+ T cells (not recorded which) from PBMCs. The chain has TRBV25-1 and TRBJ2-7, with unresolved D. This sequence originates from a human donor in good health. The CDR3: CASSESRPSSYEQYF. CDR3 bases: TGTGCCAGCAGTGAATCGCGACCGTCCTCCTACGAGCAGTACTTC.